This TCR beta chain was found in a study of naive and memory T cell subsets. V was pared by 1 base and J by 4 bases, with 16 bases of the junction left unmatched. The CDR3 has 19 residues. Germline values: CDR1 LGHDT, CDR2 YNNKEL (reference sequence). The SP2 primer and nested alpha and beta constant region primers amplified ligated cDNA in four rounds. Alpha and beta constant region primers primed reverse transcription for blood and skin samples. TCRdb reprocessed the 5' RACE reads via MiXCR and lists one record per CDR3 protein. Among about 62,000 distinct CDR3 sequences listed, 8% were seen once. An oligonucleotide containing a UMI was ligated to the 3' end of TCR cDNA. Reverse transcription used DNase-treated unsorted total RNA, aiming for about 1 to 1000 ng.

This receptor was taken from a female donor in good health. The chain combines TRBV3-1 with TRBJ2-1; 7 nucleotides agree with TRBD2. This CDR3 reads CASSQGSRLAQNYYNEQFF. In nucleotides, the CDR3 is TGTGCCAGCAGCCAAGGCTCACGACTAGCCCAAAATTATTACAATGAGCAGTTCTTC.